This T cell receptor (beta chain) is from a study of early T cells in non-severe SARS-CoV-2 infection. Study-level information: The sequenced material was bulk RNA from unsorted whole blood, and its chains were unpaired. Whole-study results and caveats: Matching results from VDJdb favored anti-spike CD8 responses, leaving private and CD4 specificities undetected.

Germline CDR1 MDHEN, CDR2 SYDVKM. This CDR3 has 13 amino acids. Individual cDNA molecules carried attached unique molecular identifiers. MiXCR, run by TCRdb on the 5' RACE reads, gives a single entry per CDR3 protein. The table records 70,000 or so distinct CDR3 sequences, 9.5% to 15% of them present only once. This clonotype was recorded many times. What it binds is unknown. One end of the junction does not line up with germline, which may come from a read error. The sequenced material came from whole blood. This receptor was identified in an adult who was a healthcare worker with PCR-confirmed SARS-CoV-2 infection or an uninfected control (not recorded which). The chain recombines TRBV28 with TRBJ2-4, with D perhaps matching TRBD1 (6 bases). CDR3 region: CASSLFNYRDMGF. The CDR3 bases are TGTGCCAGCAGTTTATTCAACTACCGGGACATGGGGTTC.